This record covers a single T cell receptor (beta chain). Germline values: CDR1 DFQATT, CDR2 SNEGSKA (reference sequence). The CDR3 spans 15 residues. Trimming cost V 0 bases and J 2 bases, with 11 bases left between them. Amplification of ligated cDNA took four PCR rounds with SP2 and nested alpha and beta constant primers. For blood and skin samples, reverse transcription used TCR alpha and beta constant primers. TCRdb fed the 5' RACE reads into MiXCR, producing one record per CDR3 protein. The data show roughly 48,000 distinct CDR3 sequences, 4.7% seen once. The data were taken from a study of naive and memory T cell subsets. An oligonucleotide containing a UMI was ligated to the 3' end of TCR cDNA.

This chain connects TRBV20-1 to TRBJ2-4; possibly TRBD1 or TRBD2 for D (6 bases each). This receptor was obtained from a female donor in good health. The CDR3 DNA sequence: TGCAGTGCTAGAGATCGGGGGCACCCCAAAAACATTCAGTACTTC. This translates into CSARDRGHPKNIQYF.